What follows are 26 T cell receptor beta chains derived from one specimen sequenced in a study of blood T cell repertoires in COVID-19. The table came from immunoSEQ multiplex PCR; TCRdb's copy has only in-frame clones and leaves some out. This table holds more than 80,000 clones, approximately 85% found once. The specimen sequenced was peripheral blood. The receptors here all came from an elderly woman with COVID-19, enrolled during active disease.

The chain couples TRBV10-2 to TRBJ1-2; maybe TRBD1 (5 bases). V shed 8 bases and J shed 5 bases, with 18 bases lying between them. The V gene's germline CDR1 is WSHSY and CDR2 SAAADI. This CDR3 region has 14 residues. Written as DNA, the CDR3 is TGCGCCAGCGGGGGGGAGGGACCAGCTTATGGCTACACCTTC. This codes for CASGGEGPAYGYTF.

V is TRBV18 and J is TRBJ1-3; possibly TRBD1 for D (5 bases). The V gene lost 6 bases and the J gene lost 2 bases, with 11 bases spanning the gap. Looked up from germline, CDR1 is KGHSH and CDR2 is LQKENI. This CDR3 contains 14 residues. The CDR3: CASSLDRTGNTIYF. In DNA, the CDR3 is TGTGCCAGCTCCCTCGACAGAACTGGAAACACCATATATTTT.

The gene calls are TRBV7-2 and TRBJ2-3; tentatively, D is TRBD1 (6 bases). This CDR3 comprises 12 residues. V shed 4 bases and J shed 5 bases, with 7 bases lying between them. Germline V lookup: CDR1 SGHTA, CDR2 FQGNSA. The CDR3 DNA sequence: TGTGCCAGCAGCTCGGACAGAGATACGCAGTATTTT. Amino acids: CASSSDRDTQYF.

The chain carries TRBV6-5 and TRBJ2-7; 10 bases map to TRBD1. Germline V lookup: CDR1 MNHEY, CDR2 SVGAGI. This CDR3 has 15 residues. The ends lost 5 bases at V and 5 bases at J; junction bases unmatched: 9. For the CDR3, the DNA is TGTGCCAGCAGTCGCCCGTGGGACAGGGGACACGAGCAGTACTTC. Its protein product is CASSRPWDRGHEQYF.

The CDR3 sequence is CAWSTWTGPNYGYTF. DNA for the CDR3: TGTGCCTGGAGTACTTGGACAGGTCCTAACTATGGCTACACCTTC. The chain is built from TRBV30 and TRBJ1-2; TRBD1 aligns across 7 bases. The germline gives CDR1 GTSNPN, CDR2 SVGIG (reference sequence). The V segment lost 2 bases and the J segment 0 bases; nucleotides outside the gene matches: 6. This CDR3 is 15 amino acids long.

This chain connects TRBV1 to TRBJ2-5; the table names TRBD2, a call not compared with the DNA. TRBV1 is reported as a pseudogene. This CDR3 contains 17 residues. CDR3 loop: CTSSHNGTSGPKETQYF. The CDR3 bases are TGCACCAGCAGCCACAACGGGACTAGCGGGCCCAAAGAGACCCAGTACTTC.

This rearrangement joins TRBV5-1 to TRBJ2-1; possible D gene TRBD1, 5 bases. This CDR3 has 15 amino acids. Germline assignment: CDR1 SGHRS and CDR2 YFSETQ. V was cut by 0 bases and J by 0 bases, with 7 bases left in between. As DNA, the CDR3 is TGCGCCAGCAGCTTGGCTGACAGCTCCTACAATGAGCAGTTCTTC. Amino acid sequence: CASSLADSSYNEQFF.

As concerns this clone: The sample holds other DNA sequences that translate to the same CDR3. This chain links TRBV2 with TRBJ2-5; unclear D gene. The V end lost 4 bases, the J end lost 5 bases, and 8 bases lay between the germline ends. The CDR3 totals 12 residues. Per the germline V gene, CDR1 is SNHLY and CDR2 is FYNNEI. This chain's CDR3 is CASSVLRETQYF. The CDR3 nucleotides are TGTGCCAGCAGTGTCCTGAGGGAGACCCAGTACTTC.

The chain uses TRBV9 and TRBJ2-1, with TRBD1 as a possible D gene (6 bases). The V end lost 0 bases, the J end lost 2 bases, and 9 bases lay between the germline ends. The CDR3 spans 15 residues. Germline lookup yields CDR1 SGDLS and CDR2 YYNGEE. The CDR3: CASSVAAGAYNEQFF. For the CDR3, the DNA is TGTGCCAGCAGCGTAGCGGCAGGGGCCTACAATGAGCAGTTCTTC. Drawing the rest from reference TRBV9 and TRBJ2-1, the complete variable domain is DSGVTQTPKHLITATGQRVTLRCSPRSGDLSVYWYQQSLDQGLQFLIQYYNGEERAKGNILERFSAQQFPDLHSELNLSSLELGDSALYFCASSVAAGAYNEQFFGPGTRLTVL.

The V call is TRBV7-2, the J call TRBJ1-1, with TRBD1 identical over 8 bases. With V trimmed by 6 bases and J by 3 bases, 3 bases remained unmatched. CDR1 SGHTA and CDR2 FQGNSA come from the germline V gene. The CDR3 sequence is 13 residues long. The DNA for the CDR3 is TGTGCCAGCAGTTGGGGACAGGACACTGAAGCTTTCTTT. Translation: CASSWGQDTEAFF.

The CDR3 DNA sequence: TGTGCCAGCAGCAAGGGGACAGGGGACGGAAACACCATATATTTT. It encodes CASSKGTGDGNTIYF. The chain recombines TRBV21-1 with TRBJ1-3; TRBD1, the D gene given by the table, was not confirmed from the DNA. TRBV21-1 is described as a pseudogene. The CDR3 runs to 15 residues.

The V gene is TRBV7-3, the J gene TRBJ2-5, with D perhaps TRBD1 (6 bases). With 8 bases removed from V and 6 bases from J, the gap between germline ends came to 19 bases. CDR1 SGHTA and CDR2 FQGTGA come from the germline V gene. This CDR3 is 14 amino acids long. The CDR3 DNA sequence: TGTGCCAGCTCGAGGGTGGCAGGGGAGCAGACCCAGTACTTC. Protein product: CASSRVAGEQTQYF.

This sequence joins TRBV27 and TRBJ2-7; TRBD1 matches at 7 bases. Germline values: CDR1 MNHEY, CDR2 SMNVEV (reference sequence). There are 16 residues in the CDR3. V lost 6 bases and J lost 3; bases outside the gene matches: 14. The CDR3 spells CASSQSWGTADYEQYF. CDR3 nucleotides: TGTGCCAGCAGCCAGTCCTGGGGGACAGCTGACTACGAGCAGTACTTC.

This clone occurred once. The gene calls are TRBV6-5 and TRBJ2-7; D may be TRBD2 (7 bases). The CDR3 runs to 13 residues. Looked up from germline, CDR1 is MNHEY and CDR2 is SVGAGI. V shed 10 bases and J shed 2 bases, with 15 bases lying between them. The CDR3 DNA is TGTGCCACGCGACTAGCAGGGGCCTACGAGCAGTACTTC. It translates to CATRLAGAYEQYF.

This chain joins TRBV19 and TRBJ2-3; 8 bases line up with TRBD2. The V gene's germline CDR1 is LNHDA and CDR2 SQIVND (reference sequence). There are 15 residues in the CDR3. V was clipped by 5 bases and J by 4 bases; unmatched bases: 8. The CDR3 DNA is TGTGCCAGTAGTGTCTTAGCGGGGACGGCAGATACGCAGTATTTT. The encoded protein is CASSVLAGTADTQYF.

This rearrangement joins TRBV5-1 to TRBJ2-3, with D unclear. The CDR3 has 14 residues. With 3 bases removed from V and 0 bases from J, the gap between germline ends came to 8 bases. CDR1 is SGHRS, CDR2 YFSETQ, per germline. This CDR3 reads CASSSSTSTDTQYF. CDR3 sequence (DNA): TGCGCCAGCAGCTCCTCAACTAGCACAGATACGCAGTATTTT. Looking up the rest from reference TRBV5-1 and TRBJ2-3 gives the full variable domain: KAGVTQTPRYLIKTRGQQVTLSCSPISGHRSVSWYQQTPGQGLQFLFEYFSETQRNKGNFPGRFSGRQFSNSRSEMNVSTLELGDSALYLCASSSSTSTDTQYFGPGTRLTVL.

V usage is TRBV19 and J usage is TRBJ2-6; 11 positions match TRBD1. There are 17 residues in the CDR3. Germline lookup yields CDR1 LNHDA and CDR2 SQIVND (reference sequence). J lost 0 bases, V lost 5 bases, and 3 bases had no gene match. CDR3 nucleotide sequence: TGTGCCAGTAGTCCTGGGACAGGGGGCTCTGGGGCCAACGTCCTGACTTTC. Translating it yields CASSPGTGGSGANVLTF.

DNA for the CDR3: TGTGCCACCAGCAGAGACCCCCTAAGCAGGCGCCCCTACGAGCAGTACTTC. Its protein is CATSRDPLSRRPYEQYF. This chain links TRBV15 with TRBJ2-7; no reliable D call. V shed 0 bases and J shed 2 bases, with 17 bases lying between them. Germline CDR1 is LNHNV and CDR2 is YYDKDF (reference sequence). The CDR3 is 17 amino acids.

The rearrangement links TRBV5-1 to TRBJ2-7; D unclear. The CDR3 covers 12 residues. Trimming removed 4 bases from V and 7 bases from J, with 12 bases in between. Germline CDR1 and CDR2: SGHRS and YFSETQ. The CDR3 reads CASSGAAREQYF. CDR3 coding DNA: TGCGCCAGCAGCGGTGCTGCGAGAGAGCAGTACTTC.

This clone was counted once. The chain couples TRBV6-2 or TRBV6-3 to TRBJ2-3, with D tentatively TRBD2 (6 bases). Germline V lookup: CDR1 MNHEY, CDR2 SVGEGT. Trimming took 6 bases from V and 6 from J, leaving 13 bases between them. The CDR3 runs to 13 residues. The CDR3 DNA follows: TGTGCCAGCAGGCCTACTGCGGGGGATACGCAGTATTTT. Residues: CASRPTAGDTQYF.

The chain joins TRBV18 to TRBJ1-5, with D unresolved. The CDR3 length is 15 residues. Germline V gene data show CDR1 as KGHSH and CDR2 as LQKENI. Trimming shortened V by 0 bases and J by 4 bases, and 10 bases separated the two germline ends. CDR3 in DNA: TGTGCCAGCTCACCACCTTTCAGGCCGAATCAGCCCCAGCATTTT. Its protein is CASSPPFRPNQPQHF.

The chain uses TRBV28 and TRBJ2-3; maybe TRBD1 (5 bases). Germline assignment: CDR1 MDHEN and CDR2 SYDVKM. V lost 8 bases and J lost 2, with 8 bases in between. This CDR3 has 12 amino acids. In DNA, the CDR3 is TGTGCCAGCTCGACAGCCACAGATACGCAGTATTTT. This codes for CASSTATDTQYF. The full variable domain, with the rest looked up from reference TRBV28 and TRBJ2-3, is DVKVTQSSRYLVKRTGEKVFLECVQDMDHENMFWYRQDPGLGLRLIYFSYDVKMKEKGDIPEGYSVSREKKERFSLILESASTNQTSMYLCASSTATDTQYFGPGTRLTVL.

The chain carries TRBV6-5 and TRBJ2-2, with TRBD1 matching over 7 bases. The CDR3 sequence is 13 residues long. In germline, CDR1 is MNHEY, CDR2 SVGAGI. V trimming: 10 bases; J trimming: 4 bases; junction bases outside the gene matches: 6. The DNA of the CDR3 is TGTGCCACCAGACAGGGCGGCACCGGGGAGCTGTTTTTT. Amino acids: CATRQGGTGELFF.

The rearrangement links TRBV6-2 or TRBV6-3 to TRBJ2-3; D unresolved. CDR1 MNHEY and CDR2 SVGEGT come from the germline V gene. This CDR3 is built from 13 residues. V lost 5 bases and J 8 bases, leaving 14 bases between the germline ends. In DNA form, the CDR3 reads TGTGCCAGCAGTCTGACACCCGCCGGTACGCAGTATTTT. As protein: CASSLTPAGTQYF.

The rearrangement uses TRBV10-3 and TRBJ2-3, with 8 bases identical to TRBD2. After removal of 6 bases from V and 4 bases from J, the junction contained 12 bases not matched to a gene. CDR1 ENHRY and CDR2 SYGVKD come from the germline V gene. This CDR3 has 16 amino acids. CDR3 region: CAIRDASGGRADTQYF. For the CDR3, the DNA is TGTGCCATCAGGGATGCCAGCGGGGGTAGGGCAGATACGCAGTATTTT.

The rearrangement joins TRBV29-1 to TRBJ2-5; tentative D call: TRBD1 (6 bases). The CDR3 has 13 residues. Germline-derived CDR1 and CDR2 are SQVTM and ANQGSEA. V dropped 5 bases and J dropped 5 bases, with 15 bases sitting between them. The CDR3 coding sequence is TGCAGCGTTCTTTGGGGGCCGGATGAGACCCAGTACTTC. Translation gives CSVLWGPDETQYF.